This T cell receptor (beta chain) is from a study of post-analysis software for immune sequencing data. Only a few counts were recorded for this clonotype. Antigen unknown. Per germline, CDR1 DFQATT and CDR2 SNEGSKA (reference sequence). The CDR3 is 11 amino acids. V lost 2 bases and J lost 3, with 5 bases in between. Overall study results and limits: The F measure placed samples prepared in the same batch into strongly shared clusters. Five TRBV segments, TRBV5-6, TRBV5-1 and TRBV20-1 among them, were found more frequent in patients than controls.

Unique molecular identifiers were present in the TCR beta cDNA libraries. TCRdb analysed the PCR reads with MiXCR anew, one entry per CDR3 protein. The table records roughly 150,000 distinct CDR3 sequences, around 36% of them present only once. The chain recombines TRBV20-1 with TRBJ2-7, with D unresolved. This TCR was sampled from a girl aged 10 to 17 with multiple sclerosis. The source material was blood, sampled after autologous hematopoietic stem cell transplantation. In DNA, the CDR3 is TGCAGTGCTAGAACGCACTACGAGCAGTACTTC. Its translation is CSARTHYEQYF.